This T cell receptor beta chain was captured by sequencing in a study of blood T cell repertoires in COVID-19. The overall study: COVID-19 samples from acute and convalescent phases originated in the United States, Italy and Spain. T cells, B-cell-depleted T cells, or PBMCs provided the cDNA or gDNA that served as material.

CDR1 is SGHVS and CDR2 is FQNEAQ in the germline V gene. V lost 6 bases, J lost 4 bases, and 12 bases lay in between. The CDR3 is 13 amino acids. This clone was counted only a few times. Per the original data handling: The authors estimated nucleated cell counts from reference gene primer amplification. Sequencing used immunoSEQ multiplex PCR; TCRdb keeps in-frame clones, though not all of them. From that table come the V and J calls and clone size; the DNA was used to work out D and trimming. The sample shows 150,000 or so clones, 70% to 85% of them seen only once. The chain has TRBV7-8 and TRBJ1-2; TRBD1 might be the D (5 bases). The sequence derives from a woman of 80 years or more with acute or convalescent COVID-19. Sequencing input: peripheral blood. CDR3 nucleotides: TGTGCCAGCAGTCGAGAGGGGTCCTATGGCTACACCTTC. It translates to CASSREGSYGYTF.